Reported below is one T cell receptor (beta chain). In this sample, this clonotype turned up a few times. What this receptor recognizes is not known. Base quality data are lacking; no much larger clone is found one base away. The data belong to a study of T cells after yellow fever vaccination (dated by TCRdb to 2018 to 2020). About the study as a whole: Libraries from fractions with low cell numbers were prepared with the SMART-Seq v4 Ultra Low Input RNA kit. Blood was collected at multiple timepoints before and after primary and secondary immunization, and bulk PBMC replicates and cell subsets were isolated. Two healthy male donors, one aged 18 to 30 and one aged 30 to 40 years, made up the cohort. To follow T-cell clones before and after both primary and booster YFV17D yellow fever vaccination, bulk TCR alpha and beta repertoires underwent longitudinal sequencing.

Here is what the overall study found, with its caveats: Computational filtering was needed because FACS-sorted repertoires could contain abundant contaminating clonotypes from the bulk population. Because only two donors were included in the study, the extent to which the findings can be generalized is limited. Compared with the primary T-cell response, the secondary T-cell response was weaker but faster, peaking on day 5 rather than day 15. After the booster, most of the clones that had expanded following primary vaccination were detected again (almost 98% of CD4 and 80% to 90% of CD8), which suggests that memory was broadly maintained. A small fraction of clonotypes appeared in both the CD4 and CD8 compartments, likely as a result of convergent recombination.

The label giving this sample's treatment or condition can be read as: live attenuated yellow fever vaccine strain. PBMCs were isolated from peripheral blood using a standard Ficoll-Paque protocol. Dynabeads CD4 and CD8 positive selection kits were used to isolate CD4 and CD8 T-cell fractions. RNA was extracted with TriZol from bulk PBMCs, CD4 and CD8 fractions, and dextramer-positive and dextramer-negative fractions. Via the germline V gene, CDR1 is SGDLS and CDR2 YYNGEE. The CDR3 contains 15 residues, cysteine and phenylalanine counted. The DNA shown is the 45-base CDR3, in frame from base 1. V is trimmed back by 4 bases and J by 4 bases, and the junction contains 5 bases that no gene match accounts for. Sequencing used an Illumina NovaSeq 6000. TCR cDNA was synthesized by 5'RACE template switching, through which a universal primer site and unique molecular identifiers were introduced. cDNA synthesis was primed from both the TCR alpha and TCR beta constant segments. Libraries were amplified in two PCR steps, with sample barcodes and sequencing adapters added in the second step. Sequencing of the libraries was done on either Illumina HiSeq 2500 (2x100 bp) or NovaSeq (2x150 bp). Per the authors' processing: MIGEC handled demultiplexing of reads and collapsing into UMI consensus sequences, while MiXCR performed V(D)J alignment. Clonotypes responding to the vaccine were identified with edgeR on replicate PBMC samples, with the criteria of FDR below 0.01 and a log2 fold change above 5 up to day 15. Each bulk clonotype was labeled CD4 or CD8 based on which sequenced repertoire, CD4 or CD8, contained the clonotype at higher abundance. The public reads were quality trimmed at Q25 with fastp and then assembled into clones with MiXCR by TCRdb, keeping productive beta chains. CDR3 protein sequences are deduplicated, and each keeps its most common genes and DNA. For this entry, the V and J calls and clone size follow TCRdb and not the study's own pipeline. Counted in this sample were some 220,000 distinct CDR3 sequences; approximately 3% of them appeared once. Jointly, the top ten make up around 3.3% of the sample.

The sequence came from a man aged 18 to 30 who received the YFV17D yellow fever vaccine. Sequences were derived from CD4+ T cells sorted from PBMCs, sampled 10 days after the yellow fever booster vaccination. The sequence links TRBV9 to TRBJ1-6; 7 bases in the junction line up with TRBD1. The CDR3 protein is CASSPLTGYNSPLHF. The DNA sequence is as follows: TGTGCCAGCAGCCCCCTGACAGGGTATAATTCACCCCTCCACTTT.